A single sample is the source of the 16 T cell receptor beta chains below, sequenced in a study of PD-L1 blockade in urothelial cancer. Time point given: peripheral blood 6 weeks after treatment start. TCRdb keeps only in-frame clones here, not all; method: immunoSEQ multiplex PCR. The sample has some 50,000 clones; 70% to 90% are singletons. Sequenced material: PBMCs, taken around atezolizumab (anti-PD-L1) treatment. These receptors were collected from a man aged 45-65 years with urothelial cancer.

This clone has just a few counts. This rearrangement joins TRBV25-1 to TRBJ2-7, with D possibly matching TRBD1 (5 bases). CDR1 and CDR2 (germline): MGHDK, SYGVNS. V dropped 2 bases and J dropped 3 bases, with 14 bases sitting between them. The CDR3 length is 15 residues. The chain's CDR3 is CASSEPLGQGYEQYF. CDR3 DNA sequence: TGTGCCAGCAGTGAACCACTGGGGCAGGGCTACGAGCAGTACTTC.

This chain links TRBV6-5 with TRBJ1-2; 10 bases map to TRBD1. The CDR3 contains 15 residues. Germline values: CDR1 MNHEY, CDR2 SVGAGI. V lost 6 bases, J lost 8 bases, and 12 bases stayed unmatched. The CDR3 sequence: CASRPTGGLTGGYTF. CDR3 DNA sequence: TGTGCCAGCAGACCGACAGGGGGCTTAACGGGAGGCTACACCTTC.

The chain joins TRBV21-1 to TRBJ2-7; the D call TRBD1 from the table was never checked on the DNA. TRBV21-1 counts as a pseudogene. The CDR3 is made up of 16 amino acids. For the CDR3, the DNA is TGTGCCAGCAGCAAAGAAGGGCAGGGGGTCTCCTACGAGCAGTACTTC. Protein sequence: CASSKEGQGVSYEQYF.

The genes are TRBV19 and TRBJ2-7; a weak D match, TRBD2 (7 bases). The CDR3 has 15 residues. Per germline, CDR1 LNHDA and CDR2 SQIVND (reference sequence). V was pared by 4 bases and J by 2 bases, with 15 bases between. The CDR3 bases are TGTGCCAGTAGTAAATCTAGCGGACAGACCTACGAGCAGTACTTC. Translating gives CASSKSSGQTYEQYF.

This chain uses TRBV7-2 with TRBJ2-7; a possible D gene is TRBD2 (7 bases). CDR1 is SGHTA, CDR2 FQGNSA, per germline. CDR3 length: 17 residues. Trimming pared 0 bases from V and 3 bases from J, leaving 18 bases between. This CDR3 is CASSLAGGRGLYYEQYF. The DNA of the CDR3 is TGTGCCAGCAGCTTAGCTGGGGGGCGGGGGTTATACTACGAGCAGTACTTC.

The V and J genes are TRBV4-2 and TRBJ2-5; 10 positions agree with TRBD2. J was trimmed by 5 bases and V by 3 bases; bases with no gene match: 18. There are 19 residues in the CDR3. Germline CDR1 and CDR2: LGHNA and YNFKEQ. DNA for the CDR3: TGTGCCAGCAGCCAGACGGGGGCGACTAGAGCGGGGGGGCTGGAGACCCAGTACTTC. Translated, it gives CASSQTGATRAGGLETQYF.

This chain links TRBV30 with TRBJ2-7; TRBD2 matches at 9 bases. The V and J ends lost 0 bases and 2 bases, in that order; junction bases with no gene match: 2. This CDR3 spans 14 amino acids. Germline CDR1 GTSNPN, CDR2 SVGIG (reference sequence). CDR3 coding DNA: TGTGCCTGGAGTGTCCAGCGGGGGGCCTACGAGCAGTACTTC. Protein: CAWSVQRGAYEQYF.

This rearrangement joins TRBV6-1 to TRBJ1-5; 7 bases match TRBD1. Germline assignment: CDR1 MNHNS and CDR2 SASEGT. The ends lost 7 bases at V and 6 bases at J; junction bases unmatched: 6. The CDR3 runs 13 residues. This CDR3 is CASTLTGLQPQHF. The CDR3 DNA reads as TGTGCCAGCACCTTGACAGGGCTTCAGCCCCAGCATTTT.

This clone has only a few counts. This chain links TRBV15 with TRBJ1-5; D may be TRBD1 (5 bases). The germline CDR1 and CDR2 sequences are LNHNV and YYDKDF (reference sequence). V was cut by 0 bases and J by 7 bases, with 10 bases left in between. The CDR3 extends over 14 amino acids. DNA for the CDR3: TGTGCCACCAGCAGAGATCCACGGGGGCAGCCCCAGCATTTT. It translates to CATSRDPRGQPQHF.

This clone was counted a few times. This rearrangement joins TRBV30 to TRBJ2-1, with D perhaps TRBD2 (5 bases). The CDR3 is 12 amino acids. The V and J ends lost 2 bases and 7 bases respectively, with 9 bases between them. Looked up from germline, CDR1 is GTSNPN and CDR2 is SVGIG (reference sequence). The CDR3 sequence: CAWSPPGNEQFF. The CDR3 DNA is TGTGCCTGGAGTCCCCCGGGGAATGAGCAGTTCTTC.

This clone was seen just once. One junction end disagrees with the germline gene, perhaps due to a read error. V is TRBV14 and J is TRBJ1-3; D unresolved. This CDR3 has 16 amino acids. From germline, CDR1 is SGHDN and CDR2 FVKESK. This CDR3 reads CASSEDLPGPGNTIYF. CDR3 in DNA: TGTGCCAGCAGCGAAGACCTCCCAGGCCCGGGAAACACCATATATTTT.

Points on this clone: Sequence at one end of the junction differs from germline and may be a read error. The rearrangement joins TRBV9 to TRBJ2-3; D is unresolved. From germline, CDR1 is SGDLS and CDR2 YYNGEE. This CDR3 region has 13 residues. This chain's CDR3 is CASSAISRDTQYF. The CDR3 DNA follows: TGTGCCAGCAGCGCGATTAGCAGAGATACGCAGTATTTT.

This clone was detected once. V gene TRBV7-9 combines with J gene TRBJ2-3, with 7 bases lining up with TRBD2. Trimming cost V 4 bases and J 4 bases; bases outside gene matches: 8. From germline, CDR1 is SEHNR and CDR2 FQNEAQ (reference sequence). The length of the CDR3 is 15 residues. In DNA form, the CDR3 reads TGTGCCAGCAGCTGGAGGGCTAGCGGAGCAGATACGCAGTATTTT. As protein: CASSWRASGADTQYF.

In this sample, this clone turned up once. V is TRBV30 and J is TRBJ2-6, with D tentatively TRBD1 (7 bases). Trimming took off 3 bases at V and 4 bases at J, with 25 bases between the two ends. The CDR3 is 19 amino acids. Germline V gene lookup returns CDR1 GTSNPN and CDR2 SVGIG (reference sequence). This chain's CDR3 is CAWRVRRGTAVQGANVLTF. Here the CDR3 DNA reads TGTGCCTGGAGAGTTCGGAGGGGGACAGCGGTCCAAGGGGCCAACGTCCTGACTTTC.

This chain uses TRBV12-5 with TRBJ2-1; maybe TRBD2 (6 bases). The CDR3 runs to 15 residues. The V gene's germline CDR1 is LGHNT and CDR2 FRNRAP. V was shortened by 0 bases and J by 4 bases, with 10 bases between the two germline ends. The CDR3 nucleotides are TGTGCTAGTGGTTTGGTAGGAGGGCCGTACAATGAGCAGTTCTTC. Protein product: CASGLVGGPYNEQFF.

The V and J genes are TRBV20-1 and TRBJ2-3, with D hard to call. Germline CDR1 and CDR2: DFQATT and SNEGSKA (reference sequence). There are 11 residues in the CDR3. The germline V and J ends were trimmed by 3 bases and 4 bases, with 5 bases remaining between them. CDR3 sequence (DNA): TGCAGTGCTAGCCGGTCAGATACGCAGTATTTT. This sequence encodes CSASRSDTQYF.